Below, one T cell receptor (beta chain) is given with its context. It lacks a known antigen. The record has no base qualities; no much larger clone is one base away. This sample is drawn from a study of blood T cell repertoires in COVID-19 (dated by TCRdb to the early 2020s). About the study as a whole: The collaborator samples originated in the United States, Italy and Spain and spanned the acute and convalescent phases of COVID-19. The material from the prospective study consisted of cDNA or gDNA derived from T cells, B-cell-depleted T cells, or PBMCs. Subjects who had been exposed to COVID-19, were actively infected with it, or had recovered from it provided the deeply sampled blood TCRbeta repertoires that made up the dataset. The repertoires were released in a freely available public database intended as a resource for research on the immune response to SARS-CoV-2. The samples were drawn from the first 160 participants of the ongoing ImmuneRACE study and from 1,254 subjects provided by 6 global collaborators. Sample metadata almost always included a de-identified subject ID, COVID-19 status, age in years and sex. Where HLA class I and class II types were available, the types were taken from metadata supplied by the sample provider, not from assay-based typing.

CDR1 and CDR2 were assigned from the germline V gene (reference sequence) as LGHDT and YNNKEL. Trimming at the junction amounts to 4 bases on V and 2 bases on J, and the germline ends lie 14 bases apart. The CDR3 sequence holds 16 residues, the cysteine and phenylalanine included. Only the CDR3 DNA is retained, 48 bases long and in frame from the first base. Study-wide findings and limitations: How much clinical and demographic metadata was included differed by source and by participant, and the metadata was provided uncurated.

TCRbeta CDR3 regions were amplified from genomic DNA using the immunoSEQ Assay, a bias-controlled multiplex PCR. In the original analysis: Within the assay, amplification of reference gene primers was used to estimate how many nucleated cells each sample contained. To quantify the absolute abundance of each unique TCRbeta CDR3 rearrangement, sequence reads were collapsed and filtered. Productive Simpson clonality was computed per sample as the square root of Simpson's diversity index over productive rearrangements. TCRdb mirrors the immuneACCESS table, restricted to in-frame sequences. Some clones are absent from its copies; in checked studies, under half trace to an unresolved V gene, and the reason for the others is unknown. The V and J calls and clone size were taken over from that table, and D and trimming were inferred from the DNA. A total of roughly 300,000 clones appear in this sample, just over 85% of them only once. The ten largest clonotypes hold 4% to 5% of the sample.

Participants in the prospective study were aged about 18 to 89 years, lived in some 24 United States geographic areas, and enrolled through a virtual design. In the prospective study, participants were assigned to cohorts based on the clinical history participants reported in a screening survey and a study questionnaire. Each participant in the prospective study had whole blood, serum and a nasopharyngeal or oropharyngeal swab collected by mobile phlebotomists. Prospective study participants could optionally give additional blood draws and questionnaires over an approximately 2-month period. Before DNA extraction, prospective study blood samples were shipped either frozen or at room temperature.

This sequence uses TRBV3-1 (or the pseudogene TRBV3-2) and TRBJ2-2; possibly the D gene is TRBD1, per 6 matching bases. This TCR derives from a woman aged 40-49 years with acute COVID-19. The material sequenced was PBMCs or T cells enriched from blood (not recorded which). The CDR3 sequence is CASSRHTGSNTGELFF. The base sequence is TGTGCCAGCAGCCGACATACAGGGAGTAACACCGGGGAGCTGTTTTTT.